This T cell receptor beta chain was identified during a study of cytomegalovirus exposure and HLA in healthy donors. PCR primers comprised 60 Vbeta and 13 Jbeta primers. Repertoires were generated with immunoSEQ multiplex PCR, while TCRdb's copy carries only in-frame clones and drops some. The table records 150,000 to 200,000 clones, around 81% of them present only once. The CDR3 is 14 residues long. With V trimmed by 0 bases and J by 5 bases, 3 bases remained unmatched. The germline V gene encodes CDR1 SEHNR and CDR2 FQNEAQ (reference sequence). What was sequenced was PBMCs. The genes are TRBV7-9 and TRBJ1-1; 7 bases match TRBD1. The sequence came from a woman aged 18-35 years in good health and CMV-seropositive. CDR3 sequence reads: CASSLAEGATEAFF. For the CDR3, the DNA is TGTGCCAGCAGCTTAGCAGAGGGGGCGACTGAAGCTTTCTTT.